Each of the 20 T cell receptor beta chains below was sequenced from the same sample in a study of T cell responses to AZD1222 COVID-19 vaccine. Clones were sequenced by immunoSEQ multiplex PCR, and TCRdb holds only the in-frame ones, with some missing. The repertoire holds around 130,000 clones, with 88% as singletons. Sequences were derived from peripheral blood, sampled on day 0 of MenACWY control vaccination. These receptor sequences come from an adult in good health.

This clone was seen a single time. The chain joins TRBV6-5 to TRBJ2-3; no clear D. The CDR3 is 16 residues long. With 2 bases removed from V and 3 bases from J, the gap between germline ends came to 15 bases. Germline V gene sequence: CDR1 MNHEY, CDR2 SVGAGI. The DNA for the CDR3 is TGTGCCAGCAGTTACGCCCCCAAAAAGGCAACAGATACGCAGTATTTT. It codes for CASSYAPKKATDTQYF.

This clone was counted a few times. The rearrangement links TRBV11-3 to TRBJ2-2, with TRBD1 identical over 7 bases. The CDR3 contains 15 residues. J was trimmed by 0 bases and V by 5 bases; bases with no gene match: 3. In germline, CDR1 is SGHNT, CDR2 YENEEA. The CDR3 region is CASSRDRANTGELFF. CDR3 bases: TGTGCCAGCAGCCGAGACAGGGCGAACACCGGGGAGCTGTTTTTT.

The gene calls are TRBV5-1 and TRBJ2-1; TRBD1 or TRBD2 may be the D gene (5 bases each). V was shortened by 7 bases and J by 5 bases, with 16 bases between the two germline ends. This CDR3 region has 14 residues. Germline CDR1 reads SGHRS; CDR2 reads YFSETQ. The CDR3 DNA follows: TGCGCCAGCCGCGAGGGGAACACGAACAATGAGCAGTTCTTC. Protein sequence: CASREGNTNNEQFF.

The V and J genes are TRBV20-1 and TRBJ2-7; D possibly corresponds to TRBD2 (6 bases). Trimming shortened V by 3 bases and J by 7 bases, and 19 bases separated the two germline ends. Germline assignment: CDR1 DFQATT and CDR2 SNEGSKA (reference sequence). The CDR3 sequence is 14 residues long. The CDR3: CSASDGGPSGEQYF. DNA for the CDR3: TGCAGTGCTAGTGACGGAGGGCCATCAGGGGAGCAGTACTTC.

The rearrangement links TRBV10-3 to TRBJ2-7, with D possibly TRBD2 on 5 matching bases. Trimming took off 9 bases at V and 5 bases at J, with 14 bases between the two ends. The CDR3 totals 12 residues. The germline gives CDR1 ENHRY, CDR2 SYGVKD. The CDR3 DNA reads TGTGCCATTTCGGGGAGTCTGAACGAGCAGTACTTC. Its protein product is CAISGSLNEQYF.

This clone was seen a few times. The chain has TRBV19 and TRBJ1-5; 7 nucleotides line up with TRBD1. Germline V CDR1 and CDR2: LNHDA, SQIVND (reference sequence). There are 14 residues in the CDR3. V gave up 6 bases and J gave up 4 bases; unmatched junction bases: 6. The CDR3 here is CASSDRDSNQPQHF. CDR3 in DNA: TGTGCCAGTAGCGACCGGGACAGTAATCAGCCCCAGCATTTT.

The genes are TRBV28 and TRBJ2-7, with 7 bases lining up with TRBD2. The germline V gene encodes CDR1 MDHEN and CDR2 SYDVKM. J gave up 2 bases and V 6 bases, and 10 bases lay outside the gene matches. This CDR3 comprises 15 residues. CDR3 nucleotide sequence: TGTGCCAGCAGCCATCTAGCGGTTCTTACCTACGAGCAGTACTTC. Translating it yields CASSHLAVLTYEQYF. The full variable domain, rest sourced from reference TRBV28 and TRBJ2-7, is DVKVTQSSRYLVKRTGEKVFLECVQDMDHENMFWYRQDPGLGLRLIYFSYDVKMKEKGDIPEGYSVSREKKERFSLILESASTNQTSMYLCASSHLAVLTYEQYFGPGTRLTVT.

This chain's CDR3 is CASIAGTGKDEQYF. The CDR3 DNA reads as TGTGCCAGCATCGCCGGGACAGGGAAAGACGAGCAGTACTTC. The J gene is TRBJ2-7, the V gene TRBV5-4, with 9 positions matching TRBD1. Trimming cost V 6 bases and J 5 bases; bases outside gene matches: 9. CDR1 is SGHNT and CDR2 is YYREEE in the germline V gene (reference sequence). The CDR3 contains 14 residues.

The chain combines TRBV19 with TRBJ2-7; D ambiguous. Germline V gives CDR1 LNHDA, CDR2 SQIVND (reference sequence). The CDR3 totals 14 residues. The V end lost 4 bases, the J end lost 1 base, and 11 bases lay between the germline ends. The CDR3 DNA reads TGTGCCAGTAGTACACCGACTGAATCCTACGAGCAGTACTTC. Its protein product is CASSTPTESYEQYF.

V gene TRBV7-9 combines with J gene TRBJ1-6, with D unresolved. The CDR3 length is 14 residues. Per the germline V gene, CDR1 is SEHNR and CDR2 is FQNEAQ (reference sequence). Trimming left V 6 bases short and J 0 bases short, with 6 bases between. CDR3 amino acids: CASSHSSYNSPLHF. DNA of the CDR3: TGTGCCAGCAGTCATAGCTCCTATAATTCACCCCTCCACTTT.

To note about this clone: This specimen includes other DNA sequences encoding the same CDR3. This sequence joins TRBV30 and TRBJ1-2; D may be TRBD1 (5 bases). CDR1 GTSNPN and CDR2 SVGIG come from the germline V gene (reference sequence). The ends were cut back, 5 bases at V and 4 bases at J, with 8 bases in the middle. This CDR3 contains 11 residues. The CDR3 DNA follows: TGTGCCTGGTCAGGGAGCTATGGCTACACCTTC. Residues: CAWSGSYGYTF.

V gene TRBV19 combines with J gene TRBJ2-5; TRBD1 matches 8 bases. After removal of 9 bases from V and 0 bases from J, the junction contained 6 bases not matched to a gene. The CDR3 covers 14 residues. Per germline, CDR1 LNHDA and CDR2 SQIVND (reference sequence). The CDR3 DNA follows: TGTGCCAGCGGCGACAGGGGAAACCAAGAGACCCAGTACTTC. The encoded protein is CASGDRGNQETQYF.

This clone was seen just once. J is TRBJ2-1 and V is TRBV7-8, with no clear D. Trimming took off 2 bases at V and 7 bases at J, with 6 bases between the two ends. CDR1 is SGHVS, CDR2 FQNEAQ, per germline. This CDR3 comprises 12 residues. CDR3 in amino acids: CASSLNRNEQFF. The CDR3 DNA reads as TGTGCCAGCAGCTTAAACCGTAATGAGCAGTTCTTC.

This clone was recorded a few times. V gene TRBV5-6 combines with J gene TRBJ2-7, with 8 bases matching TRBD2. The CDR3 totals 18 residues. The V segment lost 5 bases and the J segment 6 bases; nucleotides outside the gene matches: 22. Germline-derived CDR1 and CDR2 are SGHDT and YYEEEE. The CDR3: CASREQGDIFGREGEQYF. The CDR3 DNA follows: TGTGCCAGCAGGGAGCAGGGAGATATCTTCGGGAGGGAGGGCGAGCAGTACTTC.

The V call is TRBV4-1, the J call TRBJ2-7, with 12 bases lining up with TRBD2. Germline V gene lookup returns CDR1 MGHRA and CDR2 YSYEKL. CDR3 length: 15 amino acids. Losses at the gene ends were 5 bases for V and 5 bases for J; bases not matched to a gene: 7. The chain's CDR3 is CASSSTSGRTNEQYF. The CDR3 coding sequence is TGCGCCAGCAGCTCGACTAGCGGGAGAACCAACGAGCAGTACTTC.

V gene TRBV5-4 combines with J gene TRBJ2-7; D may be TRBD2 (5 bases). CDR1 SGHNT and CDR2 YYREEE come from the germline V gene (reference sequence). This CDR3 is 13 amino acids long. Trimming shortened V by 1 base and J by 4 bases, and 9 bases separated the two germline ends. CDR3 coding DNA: TGTGCCAGCAGCTTGCGGGGTCAGTACGAGCAGTACTTC. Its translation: CASSLRGQYEQYF.

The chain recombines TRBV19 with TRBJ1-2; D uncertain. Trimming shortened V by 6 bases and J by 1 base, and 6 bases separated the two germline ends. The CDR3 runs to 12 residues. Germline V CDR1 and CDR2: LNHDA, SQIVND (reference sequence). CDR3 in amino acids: CASRQFNYGYTF. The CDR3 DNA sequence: TGTGCCAGTAGGCAGTTTAACTATGGCTACACCTTC.

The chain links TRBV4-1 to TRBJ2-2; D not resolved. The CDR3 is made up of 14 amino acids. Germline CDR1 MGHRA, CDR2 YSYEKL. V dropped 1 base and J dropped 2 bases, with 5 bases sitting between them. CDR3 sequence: CASSQGYNTGELFF. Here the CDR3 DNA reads TGCGCCAGCAGCCAAGGTTATAACACCGGGGAGCTGTTTTTT.

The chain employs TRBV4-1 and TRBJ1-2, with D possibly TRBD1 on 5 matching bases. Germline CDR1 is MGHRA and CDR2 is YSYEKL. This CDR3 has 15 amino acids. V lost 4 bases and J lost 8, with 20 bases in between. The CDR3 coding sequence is TGCGCCAGCAGCCCCGGGTACCGAGGGGCGAAGGGCTACACCTTC. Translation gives CASSPGYRGAKGYTF.

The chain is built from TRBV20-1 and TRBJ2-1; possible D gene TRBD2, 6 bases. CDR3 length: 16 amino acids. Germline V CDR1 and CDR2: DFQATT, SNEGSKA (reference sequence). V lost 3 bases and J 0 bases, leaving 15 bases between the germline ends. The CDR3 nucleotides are TGCAGTGCTAGTGACACCGGGACTCACTCCTACAATGAGCAGTTCTTC. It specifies CSASDTGTHSYNEQFF.